A single sample gave rise to the 11 T cell receptor beta chains below, sequenced in a study of blood T cell repertoires in COVID-19. TCRdb keeps only in-frame clones here, not all; method: immunoSEQ multiplex PCR. The table has some 330,000 clones, about nine tenths seen once; the top ten hold about 4.1%. Sequenced material: PBMCs or T cells enriched from blood (not recorded which). The receptors here all came from a man aged 25 to 45 who had recovered from COVID-19.

This clone is a singleton in its sample. The chain joins TRBV4-2 to TRBJ1-1; 10 positions match TRBD1. CDR1 LGHNA and CDR2 YNFKEQ come from the germline V gene. The CDR3 extends over 15 amino acids. V dropped 4 bases and J dropped 3; count of bases not matched to a gene: 5. The CDR3 coding sequence is TGTGCCAGCAGCCCGACAGGGGGCGAGTACACTGAAGCTTTCTTT. This sequence encodes CASSPTGGEYTEAFF.

V usage is TRBV10-3 and J usage is TRBJ1-6; no firm D call. CDR1 is ENHRY, CDR2 SYGVKD, per germline. The length of the CDR3 is 14 residues. Trimming pared 5 bases from V and 4 bases from J, leaving 9 bases between. CDR3: CAISRAGYNSPLHF. Here the CDR3 DNA reads TGTGCCATCAGTCGCGCAGGTTATAATTCACCCCTCCACTTT.

The table lists this clone with many counts. The V call is TRBV7-8, the J call TRBJ1-2, with TRBD1 matching over 8 bases. Looked up from germline, CDR1 is SGHVS and CDR2 is FQNEAQ. This CDR3 contains 14 residues. Trimming removed 4 bases from V and 2 bases from J; junction bases left unmatched: 3. In nucleotides, the CDR3 is TGTGCCAGCAGCTCATGGACAGGGAACTATGGCTACACCTTC. Amino acid sequence: CASSSWTGNYGYTF.

This chain links TRBV5-6 with TRBJ2-7; TRBD1 matches 11 bases. The CDR3 totals 13 residues. V was clipped by 9 bases and J by 3 bases; unmatched bases: 5. Germline loops: CDR1 SGHDT, CDR2 YYEEEE. The CDR3: CANLGQGVYEQYF. CDR3 DNA sequence: TGTGCCAACTTGGGACAGGGGGTCTACGAGCAGTACTTC.

A remark on this clone: No conserved phenylalanine or tryptophan is present at the end of the CDR3, so a read error is the likely explanation. The limits of the CDR3 on the DNA are not certain, so only TCRdb's listed CDR3 is given. The chain carries TRBV12-3 or TRBV12-4 and TRBJ2-7; TRBD1, as called in the table, went unchecked against the DNA. The CDR3 comprises 12 residues, both ends counted. The CDR3 here is CASSPRDRRPWR.

V usage is TRBV18 and J usage is TRBJ2-7; 8 nucleotides agree with TRBD2. Germline CDR1 is KGHSH and CDR2 is LQKENI. Trimming cost V 4 bases and J 2 bases; bases outside gene matches: 4. The CDR3 consists of 14 residues. The CDR3 DNA is TGTGCCAGCTCACTGGCCGGGGGGGCCTACGAGCAGTACTTC. It codes for CASSLAGGAYEQYF.

The V call is TRBV27, the J call TRBJ1-2, with a tentative D call TRBD1 (5 bases). CDR1 MNHEY and CDR2 SMNVEV come from the germline V gene (reference sequence). The CDR3 length is 13 residues. V was clipped by 5 bases and J by 5 bases, with 12 bases between them. The CDR3 loop reads CASSPGSRYGYTF. The CDR3 coding sequence is TGTGCCAGCAGTCCAGGGTCCAGGTATGGCTACACCTTC.

The V call is TRBV7-9, the J call TRBJ2-1; 7 bases agree with TRBD1. The CDR3 loop spans 15 amino acids. V trimming: 8 bases; J trimming: 0 bases; junction bases outside the gene matches: 7. Germline CDR1 and CDR2: SEHNR and FQNEAQ (reference sequence). This chain's CDR3 is CASATGTDSYNEQFF. The CDR3 DNA reads TGTGCCAGCGCTACCGGGACAGACTCCTACAATGAGCAGTTCTTC. Full variable domain (rest looked up from reference TRBV7-9 and TRBJ2-1): DTGVSQNPRHKITKRGQNVTFRCDPISEHNRLYWYRQTLGQGPEFLTYFQNEAQLEKSRLLSDRFSAERPKGSFSTLEIQRTEQGDSAMYLCASATGTDSYNEQFFGPGTRLTVL.

The rearrangement uses TRBV6-5 and TRBJ2-7; D may be TRBD1 (5 bases). Trimming left V 1 base short and J 2 bases short, with 9 bases between. The CDR3 length is 14 residues. Germline V CDR1 and CDR2: MNHEY, SVGAGI. CDR3 DNA sequence: TGTGCCAGCAGTTACTTGGACACCCCCTACGAGCAGTACTTC. Translated: CASSYLDTPYEQYF.

V and J are TRBV4-1 and TRBJ1-2, with D possibly TRBD1 on 6 matching bases. There are 15 residues in the CDR3. CDR1 and CDR2 from the germline V gene are MGHRA and YSYEKL. Trimming stripped 6 bases from V and 6 bases from J, with 20 bases between. CDR3 loop: CASRVEFRGSDGYTF. CDR3 DNA sequence: TGCGCCAGCAGGGTCGAATTCAGGGGTAGCGATGGCTACACCTTC.

The V and J genes are TRBV20-1 and TRBJ2-2; 8 nucleotides line up with TRBD1. The CDR3 runs 16 residues. V lost 3 bases, J lost 1 base, and 7 bases stayed unmatched. Germline V gene lookup returns CDR1 DFQATT and CDR2 SNEGSKA (reference sequence). The CDR3 region is CSASTGQGLNTGELFF. The CDR3 coding sequence is TGCAGTGCTAGTACAGGACAGGGTCTGAACACCGGGGAGCTGTTTTTT.